Given below is one T cell receptor beta chain in context. Its binding antigen is unknown. No per-base quality is available; no much larger clone lies one base away. This sample is part of a study of early T cells in non-severe SARS-CoV-2 infection listed by TCRdb under 2021. Some background on the complete study: Because TCR sequencing was done on bulk RNA from unsorted whole blood, the alpha and beta chains could not be paired. The paper's findings and limits, for the study overall: VDJdb matching was skewed toward anti-spike CD8 responses and likely underestimated virus-specific expansions by missing private and CD4 specificities.

The method was 5' RACE. The reads were generated on a NextSeq 500. The TCR library protocol attached unique molecular identifiers to individual cDNA molecules to correct for sequencing error and PCR bias. TCR alpha and beta chains were both sequenced, and the abundances of alpha and beta sequences in each sample were closely correlated with each other. Under the source paper's analysis protocol: Decombinator V4 was used to annotate TCR sequences for V gene, J gene and CDR3. TCRs were defined as expanded if a significant change between any two time points was detected under a Poisson model with p below 0.0001. TCR abundances were normalised to the total number of TCRs sequenced per sample and expressed as counts per million. MAIT TCRs were defined by TRAV1-2 paired with TRAJ12, TRAJ20 or TRAJ33, and iNKT TCRs by TRAV10 paired with TRAJ18. VDJdb, accessed on 1 November 2021, was searched for TCRs annotated for CMV, EBV and SARS-CoV-2, and TCRs annotated for more than one antigen were excluded. TCRdb trimmed the raw reads at Q25, called clones with MiXCR and kept productive beta chains. Rows with a matching CDR3 protein are joined into one entry that keeps the most common DNA and genes. Clone size and V and J calls follow TCRdb, not the original study. This sample lists fewer than 75,000 distinct CDR3 sequences; 20% to 25% were detected once. In total, the top ten clones hold about 15% of the sample.

A case-control design nested within a healthcare worker cohort in London, UK, was used, with weekly nasopharyngeal swab PCR tests and blood sampling performed. Healthcare workers were enrolled in the week of the UK lockdown, from 23 to 31 March 2020, and were followed every week for up to 16 weeks. From the germline V gene (reference sequence), CDR1 is SEHNR and CDR2 is FQNEAQ. Cut back by 4 bases and 7 bases, the V and J ends lie 13 bases apart. Counted from cysteine to phenylalanine, this CDR3 has 14 amino acids. Only the CDR3 DNA stays, 42 bases, in frame from base 1. This specimen consisted of whole blood, obtained at baseline. This chain joins TRBV7-9 to TRBJ2-2, with TRBD2 tentatively as D gene (5 bases match). This clonotype originated in an adult who was a healthcare worker with PCR-confirmed SARS-CoV-2 infection or an uninfected control (not recorded which). The CDR3 region reads CASSSRPAGGELFF. In nucleotide form, the sequence is TGTGCCAGCAGCTCTCGGCCGGCGGGCGGGGAGCTGTTTTTT.